What follows are 21 T cell receptor beta chains derived from one specimen sequenced in a study of a mutant IDH1 vaccine in newly diagnosed glioma. Here immunoSEQ multiplex PCR was the method, and the copy in TCRdb shows in-frame clones only, minus some. Here the sample spans 60,000 to 100,000 clones, more than 80% being singletons. These receptors' targets are unknown. Time point: week 23, last vaccination. Vaccination used 300 ug of mutant IDH1 20-mer peptide per dose, with topical imiquimod. This sample comprised PBMCs, obtained from a glioma patient whose treatment included an IDH1 peptide vaccine. The receptor set was obtained from a woman aged 45 to 65 with glioma.

This clone was counted a few times. The chain is built from TRBV5-1 and TRBJ1-1, with 9 nucleotides matching TRBD1. Germline V gene lookup returns CDR1 SGHRS and CDR2 YFSETQ. The CDR3 contains 13 residues. The junction had 5 bases not matched to a gene; V was cut back by 6 bases and J by 5 bases. CDR3 loop: CASKTGGATEAFF. In DNA, the CDR3 is TGCGCCAGCAAAACAGGGGGCGCAACTGAAGCTTTCTTT.

In its sample, this clone was seen a few times. The V call is TRBV27, the J call TRBJ1-5, with D maybe TRBD1 (5 bases). V lost 2 bases and J 4 bases, leaving 9 bases between the germline ends. The CDR3 loop spans 14 amino acids. The germline gives CDR1 MNHEY, CDR2 SMNVEV (reference sequence). The CDR3 DNA is TGTGCCAGCAGTTTAGGGGCGGATAATCAGCCCCAGCATTTT. It is translated as CASSLGADNQPQHF.

The chain carries TRBV5-4 and TRBJ2-1; D not resolved. The CDR3 is 15 residues long. The germline CDR1 and CDR2 sequences are SGHNT and YYREEE (reference sequence). Deletions cut 1 base from V and 7 bases from J, with 15 bases between. The DNA for the CDR3 is TGTGCCAGCAGCTTGTTTCTCGGGTCTGGGAATGAGCAGTTCTTC. Residues: CASSLFLGSGNEQFF.

The rearrangement joins TRBV2 to TRBJ1-5; no clear D gene. Germline assignment: CDR1 SNHLY and CDR2 FYNNEI. The length of the CDR3 is 15 residues. Trimming stripped 3 bases from V and 3 bases from J, with 12 bases between. This chain's CDR3 is CASSETRPFNQPQHF. CDR3 coding DNA: TGTGCCAGCAGTGAGACCCGACCATTCAATCAGCCCCAGCATTTT.

The chain uses TRBV5-1 and TRBJ2-5; TRBD2 might be the D (5 bases). Germline V lookup: CDR1 SGHRS, CDR2 YFSETQ. Between the trimmed V and J ends, which lost 4 bases and 1 base, there was a span of 14 bases. CDR3 length: 15 residues. This chain's CDR3 is CASSPGGQSQETQYF. In DNA, the CDR3 is TGCGCCAGCAGCCCGGGCGGGCAATCCCAAGAGACCCAGTACTTC.

This clone has only one observation. J is TRBJ1-1 and V is TRBV7-9; D not resolved. CDR3 length: 14 residues. CDR1 and CDR2 (germline): SEHNR, FQNEAQ (reference sequence). Trimming shortened V by 5 bases and J by 1 base, and 11 bases separated the two germline ends. The CDR3 nucleotides read TGTGCCAGCAGCGCCCGGACGGGGAACACTGAAGCTTTCTTT. It is translated as CASSARTGNTEAFF.

This chain links TRBV5-1 with TRBJ2-7; perhaps TRBD2 as D (6 bases). Per germline, CDR1 SGHRS and CDR2 YFSETQ. Trimming removed 4 bases from V and 5 bases from J, with 13 bases in between. The CDR3 covers 13 residues. This CDR3 reads CASSGGVLDEQYF. The CDR3 DNA reads as TGCGCCAGCAGCGGAGGGGTCCTAGACGAGCAGTACTTC.

The CDR3 loop reads CASSRGLAGGLQETQYF. CDR3 DNA sequence: TGCGCCAGCAGCCGCGGACTAGCGGGAGGGCTACAAGAGACCCAGTACTTC. This chain uses TRBV4-1 with TRBJ2-5; 15 bases match TRBD2. Looked up from germline, CDR1 is MGHRA and CDR2 is YSYEKL. The CDR3 has 17 residues. With V trimmed by 4 bases and J by 2 bases, 5 bases remained unmatched.

This clone was observed a few times. The chain uses TRBV10-2 and TRBJ1-5; D is ambiguous. The CDR3 covers 15 residues. CDR1 WSHSY and CDR2 SAAADI come from the germline V gene. Trimming removed 3 bases from V and 2 bases from J, with 11 bases in between. Here the CDR3 reads CASSERTGGNQPQHF. CDR3 DNA: TGCGCCAGCAGTGAACGCACGGGAGGCAATCAGCCCCAGCATTTT.

The chain carries TRBV11-1 and TRBJ2-5; D remains unclear. Germline V gene lookup returns CDR1 SGHAT and CDR2 FQDESV (reference sequence). This CDR3 is built from 18 residues. V lost 1 base to trimming and J lost 0 bases, with 18 bases between them. CDR3 region: CASSLGQHIGGYQETQYF. In DNA, the CDR3 is TGTGCCAGCAGCTTAGGTCAGCATATAGGTGGCTACCAAGAGACCCAGTACTTC.

The rearrangement uses TRBV28 and TRBJ1-5; D unresolved. The V gene's germline CDR1 is MDHEN and CDR2 SYDVKM. The ends were cut back, 4 bases at V and 6 bases at J, with 4 bases in the middle. The CDR3 length is 11 residues. As DNA, the CDR3 is TGTGCCAGCAGTTATCGTCAGCCCCAGCATTTT. Its protein is CASSYRQPQHF.

The chain combines TRBV5-1 with TRBJ1-4; TRBD1 agrees at 12 bases. The germline gives CDR1 SGHRS, CDR2 YFSETQ. The CDR3 extends over 18 amino acids. The V gene end was trimmed by 0 bases and the J gene end by 7 bases; junction bases not matched to a gene: 10. This CDR3 reads CASSLVGTGGAIGEKLFF. The CDR3 DNA sequence: TGCGCCAGCAGCTTGGTAGGGACAGGGGGCGCGATAGGTGAAAAACTGTTTTTT.

This chain links TRBV5-4 with TRBJ1-1; 7 nucleotides agree with TRBD1. Germline V gene lookup returns CDR1 SGHNT and CDR2 YYREEE (reference sequence). CDR3 length: 15 residues. V lost 4 bases, J lost 3 bases, and 9 bases stayed unmatched. CDR3 amino acids: CASSRQGRSDTEAFF. The CDR3 DNA reads as TGTGCCAGCAGCCGACAGGGACGGTCGGACACTGAAGCTTTCTTT. Full variable domain (rest looked up from reference TRBV5-4 and TRBJ1-1): ETGVTQSPTHLIKTRGQQVTLRCSSQSGHNTVSWYQQALGQGPQFIFQYYREEENGRGNFPPRFSGLQFPNYSSELNVNALELDDSALYLCASSRQGRSDTEAFFGQGTRLTVV.

The chain employs TRBV11-2 and TRBJ2-1, with a possible D match to TRBD2 (7 bases). CDR3 size: 16 residues. Germline CDR1 and CDR2: SGHAT and FQNNGV. Between the trimmed V and J ends, which lost 5 bases and 6 bases, there was a span of 20 bases. The DNA of the CDR3 is TGTGCCAGCAGCCCCGTCGGGGGGCGGGAGTCCAATGAGCAGTTCTTC. As protein: CASSPVGGRESNEQFF.

The chain employs TRBV7-9 and TRBJ1-6, with unresolved D. Trimming cost V 5 bases and J 1 base, with 9 bases left between them. CDR1 and CDR2 (germline): SEHNR, FQNEAQ (reference sequence). CDR3 length: 15 amino acids. CDR3 residues: CASSVQGSYNSPLHF. The DNA for the CDR3 is TGTGCCAGCAGCGTACAAGGATCCTATAATTCACCCCTCCACTTT.

This chain joins TRBV11-2 and TRBJ2-1; TRBD2 matches at 10 bases. The CDR3 is 15 amino acids. Germline CDR1 reads SGHAT; CDR2 reads FQNNGV. The V and J ends lost 5 bases and 8 bases, in that order; junction bases with no gene match: 9. DNA of the CDR3: TGTGCCAGCAGCCTGGGCACAGCGGGAGGGGATGAGCAGTTCTTC. It is translated as CASSLGTAGGDEQFF.

The chain combines TRBV5-1 with TRBJ2-2; 7 nucleotides agree with TRBD2. Trimming took 2 bases from V and 8 from J; bases not matched to a gene: 6. The length of the CDR3 is 14 residues. Germline CDR1 reads SGHRS; CDR2 reads YFSETQ. DNA for the CDR3: TGCGCCAGCAGCTTACCGGGGGGAAGAGGGGAGCTGTTTTTT. This sequence encodes CASSLPGGRGELFF.

The chain is built from TRBV27 and TRBJ2-7; the D call may be TRBD1 or TRBD2 (5 bases each). This CDR3 has 13 amino acids. CDR1 and CDR2 from the germline V gene are MNHEY and SMNVEV (reference sequence). Trimming stripped 6 bases from V and 1 base from J, with 10 bases between. The CDR3 DNA is TGTGCCAGCAGCCACGAGGGGTCCTACGAGCAGTACTTC. Translation: CASSHEGSYEQYF.

The sample holds a few counts of this clone. The CDR3 DNA is TGTGCTAGTGGTGAGCAAGAGACCCAGTACTTC. Its protein is CASGEQETQYF. The chain uses TRBV12-5 and TRBJ2-5, with D unclear. The CDR3 spans 11 residues. V was cut by 5 bases and J by 2 bases, with 3 bases left in between. CDR1 is LGHNT and CDR2 is FRNRAP in the germline V gene.

The chain uses TRBV11-2 and TRBJ2-7; D perhaps matches TRBD2 (5 bases). CDR3 length: 14 residues. CDR1 is SGHAT and CDR2 is FQNNGV in the germline V gene. V was cut by 0 bases and J by 7 bases, with 13 bases left in between. The CDR3 DNA reads TGTGCCAGCAGCTTAGATCGGAGGACCGGGGAGCAGTACTTC. Its translation: CASSLDRRTGEQYF. The variable domain in full, completed from reference TRBV11-2 and TRBJ2-7, reads EAGVAQSPRYKIIEKRQSVAFWCNPISGHATLYWYQQILGQGPKLLIQFQNNGVVDDSQLPKDRFSAERLKGVDSTLKIQPAKLEDSAVYLCASSLDRRTGEQYFGPGTRLTVT.

The genes are TRBV6-5 and TRBJ2-5, with D possibly TRBD2 on 5 matching bases. The end of the DNA aligns better with TRBJ2-7, so the J call may be wrong. Germline values: CDR1 MNHEY, CDR2 SVGAGI. The CDR3 spans 13 residues. CDR3 sequence (DNA): TGTGCCAGCAGTCCCCGAGGGCGGTCCGAGCAGTACTTC. This sequence encodes CASSPRGRSEQYF.